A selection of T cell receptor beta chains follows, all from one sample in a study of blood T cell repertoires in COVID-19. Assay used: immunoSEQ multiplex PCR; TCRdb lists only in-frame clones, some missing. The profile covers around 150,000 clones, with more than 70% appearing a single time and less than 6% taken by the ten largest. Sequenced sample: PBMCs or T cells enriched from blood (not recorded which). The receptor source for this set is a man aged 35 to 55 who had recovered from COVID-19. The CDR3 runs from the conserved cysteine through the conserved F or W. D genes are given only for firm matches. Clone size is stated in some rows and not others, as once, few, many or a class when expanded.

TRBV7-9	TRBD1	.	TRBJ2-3	TGTGCCAGCAGCTCGCCCACGACCCGGGACAGTGAGTATTTT	CASSSPTTRDSEYF
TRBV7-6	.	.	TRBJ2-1	TGTGCCAGCGGAACGGGGGTTGATGAGCAGTTCTTC	CASGTGVDEQFF
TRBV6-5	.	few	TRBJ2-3	TGTGCCAGCAGTTACGGCCAGATGTCTAGCACAGATACGCAGTATTTT	CASSYGQMSSTDTQYF
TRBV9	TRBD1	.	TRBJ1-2	TGTGCCAGCAGTAACAGAATTGGACAGGGGGGACGAGGCTACACCTTC	CASSNRIGQGGRGYTF
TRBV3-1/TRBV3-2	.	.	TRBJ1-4	TGTGCCAGCAGTCGAGTGGGGCGGCAGCTTAATGAAAAACTGTTTTTT	CASSRVGRQLNEKLFF
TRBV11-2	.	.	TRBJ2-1	TGTGCCAGCGTCGCGGGATTCTACAATGAGCAGTTCTTC	CASVAGFYNEQFF
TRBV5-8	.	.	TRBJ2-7	TGTGCCAGCAGCCCCCTTACTCACAAGGGGGACGAGCAGTACTTC	CASSPLTHKGDEQYF
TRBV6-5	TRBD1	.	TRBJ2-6	TGTGCCTCCCGACAGGGGATGGCTGGGGCCAACGTCCTGACTTTC	CASRQGMAGANVLTF
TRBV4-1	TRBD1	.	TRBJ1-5	TGCGCCAGCAGCCCCGGGACAGGGCTCTTTAGCAATCAGCCCCAGCATTTT	CASSPGTGLFSNQPQHF
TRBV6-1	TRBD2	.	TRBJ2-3	TGTGCCAGCAGTGAAGTGCGCGGGGGGGCCACAGATACGCAGTATTTT	CASSEVRGGATDTQYF
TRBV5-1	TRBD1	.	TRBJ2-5	TGCGCCAGCAGCTCCGGACAGGGGAAAGAGACCCAGTACTTC	CASSSGQGKETQYF
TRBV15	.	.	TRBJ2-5	TGTGCCACCAGCAGAGATCGTCCGGGTGGTGAGACCCAGTACTTC	CATSRDRPGGETQYF
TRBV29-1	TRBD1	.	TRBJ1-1	TGCAGCGTTAACCGGGACAGGGGAGCTGAAGCTTTCTTT	CSVNRDRGAEAFF
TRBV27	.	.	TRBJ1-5	TGTGCCAGCAGTTTCCCAGGAAACAATCAGCCCCAGCATTTT	CASSFPGNNQPQHF
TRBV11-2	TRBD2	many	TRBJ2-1	TGTGCCAGCAGCTCCCGGATAGCGGGGGGGCGGGTCAATGAGCAGTTCTTC	CASSSRIAGGRVNEQFF
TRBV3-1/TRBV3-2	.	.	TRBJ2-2	TGTGCCAGCAGTTGGCAGCGATCGAACACCGGGGAGCTGTTTTTT	CASSWQRSNTGELFF
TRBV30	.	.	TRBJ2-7	TGTGCCTGGAGTGTGCAGGGGGGCAGAGCGACCCCTTATTACGAGCAGTACTTC	CAWSVQGGRATPYYEQYF
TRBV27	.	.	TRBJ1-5	TGTGCCAGCAGTCCCTTATCCGGGAATCAGCCCCAGCATTTT	CASSPLSGNQPQHF
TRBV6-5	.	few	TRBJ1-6	TGTGCCAGCACGGGCGGGAAAAGGAATGGATCACCCCTCCACTTT	CASTGGKRNGSPLHF
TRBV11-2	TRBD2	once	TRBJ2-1	TGTGCCAGCAGCAACGACGGTGGGGCGGGACTAGACGAGTTCTTC	CASSNDGGAGLDEFF
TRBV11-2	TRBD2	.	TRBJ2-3	TGTGCCAGCAGCTTACTAGCGGGGGGATTCACAGATACGCAGTATTTT	CASSLLAGGFTDTQYF
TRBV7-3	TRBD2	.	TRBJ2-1	TGTGCCAGCAGCATGGGACTAGCGGCCTACAATGAGCAGTTCTTC	CASSMGLAAYNEQFF
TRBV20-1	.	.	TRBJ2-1	TGCAGTGCTAGTAACGGACAGGAGCAGTTCTTC	CSASNGQEQFF
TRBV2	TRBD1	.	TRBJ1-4	TGTGCCAGCAGTGAATCTGCCGCAGGGGGCTTTGGAAAACTGTTTTTT	CASSESAAGGFGKLFF
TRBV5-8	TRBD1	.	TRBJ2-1	TGTGCCAGCAGCCGGACAGGTAATGAGCAGTTCTTC	CASSRTGNEQFF
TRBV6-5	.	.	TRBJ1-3	TGTGCCAGCAGCTTGGACAGCTACTCAGGAAACACCATATATTTT	CASSLDSYSGNTIYF
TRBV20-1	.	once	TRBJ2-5	TGCAGTGCTGTCAGCGCCGAGACCCAGTACTTC	CSAVSAETQYF